The clone carrying this T cell receptor beta chain was seen more than once but under ten times. No antigen is known for it. TCRdb independently ran MiXCR on the 5' RACE reads; one entry per CDR3 protein. The sample holds around 300,000 distinct CDR3 sequences, approximately 8.4% seen once. The data originate from a study of T-cell memory formation after mild COVID-19. Study-level findings and limits: The finding that pre-infection memory included some responding clones suggested that cross-reactive memory joined. For contracting clones, CD4+ ones sat mainly in CM and EM, CD8+ in EMRA.

V was pared by 1 base and J by 4 bases, with 6 bases of the junction left unmatched. Germline V gene lookup returns CDR1 LGHNA and CDR2 YSLEER. There are 15 residues in the CDR3. The chain links TRBV4-3 to TRBJ2-5, with 7 nucleotides matching TRBD1. Sequencing was performed on PBMCs or a T cell subset sorted from them (not recorded which). The TCR was taken from a man between 18 and 29 years old who had mild COVID-19 (a few samples of this study predate the infection). Cell type and time point are not known. For the CDR3, the DNA is TGCGCCAGCAGCCAAGGATTGGGACAGTTAGAGACCCAGTACTTC. This gives the protein CASSQGLGQLETQYF.